This T cell receptor (beta chain) came from a study of PD-1 blockade in classical Hodgkin lymphoma. The protocol was immunoSEQ multiplex PCR, while the TCRdb copy is restricted to in-frame clones and leaves out a portion. The sample has roughly 70,000 clones; over 90% are singletons. Germline CDR1 is MGHRA and CDR2 is YSYEKL. This CDR3 comprises 15 residues. The ends lost 1 base at V and 2 bases at J; junction bases unmatched: 5. This clone was counted only a few times. Antigen unknown. Time point reported: newly diagnosed, previously untreated cHL patient sample. Researchers used newly diagnosed, untreated classical Hodgkin lymphoma PBMCs for comparison. General observations from the study: Differences between repertoires have undefined causes, possibly disease activity or prior therapy. Newly diagnosed patients reportedly trailed healthy donors in baseline TCR diversity.

Sequenced sample: peripheral blood mononuclear cells (PBMCs). The chain employs TRBV4-1 and TRBJ2-7, with TRBD2 matching over 7 bases. The source is a human donor with classical Hodgkin lymphoma. In DNA, the CDR3 is TGCGCCAGCAGCCAAGCCCCAGGACTAGCCTACGAGCAGTACTTC. Translation: CASSQAPGLAYEQYF.